This T cell receptor (beta chain) was captured by sequencing in a study of shared clonotypes between healthy human individuals. The J segment lost 5 bases and the V segment lost 6 bases, leaving 10 bases of the junction unmatched. The CDR3 contains 14 residues. Germline lookup yields CDR1 MDHEN and CDR2 SYDVKM. The table came from immunoSEQ multiplex PCR; TCRdb's copy has only in-frame clones and leaves some out. Here the sample spans around 500,000 clones, about four fifths being singletons. All donors qualified as healthy HIV-negative adults and had experienced no recent acute infections or vaccinations.

The V gene is TRBV28, the J gene TRBJ2-7; 7 nucleotides agree with TRBD2. This TCR was sampled from a woman in her forties in good health. Some clones in this sample may be carry-over from other donors' samples. Material: PBMCs. The CDR3 protein is CASRSGTAEHEQYF. In nucleotides, the CDR3 is TGTGCCAGCAGGAGCGGGACCGCTGAGCACGAGCAGTACTTC. Filled out from reference TRBV28 and TRBJ2-7, the complete variable domain reads DVKVTQSSRYLVKRTGEKVFLECVQDMDHENMFWYRQDPGLGLRLIYFSYDVKMKEKGDIPEGYSVSREKKERFSLILESASTNQTSMYLCASRSGTAEHEQYFGPGTRLTVT.